This T cell receptor beta chain was sequenced for a study of CD8+ T cells in alopecia areata (dated by TCRdb to 2016 to 2019). As for the study more broadly: The treated patients took part in an open-label pilot trial in which moderate-to-severe alopecia areata was treated with oral tofacitinib at 5 to 10 mg twice daily. TCRbeta CDR3 regions were amplified by immunoSEQ multiplex PCR using 35 Vbeta forward and 13 Jbeta reverse primers. High-throughput TCRbeta sequencing was used to examine T cell clonal expansion in alopecia areata in both the C3H/HeJ mouse model and human patients. Human TCRbeta sequencing covered scalp tissue and sorted CD4+ and CD8+ peripheral blood T cells from patchy and totalis/universalis alopecia areata patients and healthy controls. Scalp clonality was compared across normal scalp (n=4), patchy alopecia areata scalp (n=8), and alopecia totalis/universalis scalp (n=8). The RNA source kit depended on sample type: the PAXgene miRNA kit for fixed scalp, the miRNeasy kit for PBMCs, and the RNeasy kit for mouse skin. Tofacitinib was administered for 6 to 18 months, and 6 months of follow-up off drug were then conducted to assess delayed response and recurrence. Biopsies were taken from tofacitinib-treated patients at baseline and at 4 and 24 weeks of treatment, and a later scalp biopsy was taken in several of the tofacitinib-treated patients.

The protocol used for the library was the immunoSEQ multiplex PCR assay. For TCR sequencing, RNA was extracted from every sample and reverse transcribed into cDNA to serve as template. SuperScript III was used to make first-strand cDNA, primed with a 2:1 mix of oligo-dT and random hexamers. Amplification bias was assessed with a synthetic immune receptor repertoire, and residual bias was removed computationally. In the source study's methods: Raw reads were preprocessed to remove errors, and CDR3 was defined by IMGT conventions from the conserved cysteine to phenylalanine. Clonality was computed by normalizing Shannon entropy by log2 of the number of productive unique TCRs and subtracting the result from 1. CD4 or CD8 identity of scalp clones was inferred by cross-referencing scalp TCRbeta sequences with sorted blood CD4 and CD8 repertoires. What TCRdb holds here is the immuneACCESS table cut down to in-frame rearrangements. Part of the clones is not present; checked against another copy, under half of the missing clones reflect an unresolved V gene, and the others are unexplained. V and J calls and clone size are copied from that table; D and trimming were computed from the DNA. The sample records 110,000 to 150,000 clones, about 60% of which are singletons. The ten biggest clones cover about 6.8% of the sample.

Interpreted using the paper, the time point label stands for: baseline before oral tofacitinib. From alopecia areata patients, peripheral blood was collected along with lesional scalp punch biopsies. PBMCs were separated by density centrifugation and stained for CD3, CD4 and CD8, after which CD4+ and CD8+ T cells were sorted on a FACSAria. CDR3 length: 14 amino acids, cysteine to phenylalanine. Only the CDR3 DNA is retained, 42 bases long and in frame from the first base. CDR1 SGHTA and CDR2 FQGNSA are derived from the germline V gene. V is reduced by 2 bases and J by 3 bases, leaving a spacing of 5 bases between them. As for this clone: Its specific antigen is unknown. No quality values exist for individual bases; no much larger clone is one base distant.

What the work shows at the level of the full study, not this receptor alone: Scalp TCR repertoire analysis is complicated because resident alphabeta T cells in normal human skin are also sequenced, whereas mouse skin is dominated by gammadelta T cells. Compared with mice, TCR sequences shared between patients were less clear, possibly partly because of HLA diversity across the patient population. Compared with normal scalp, lesional scalp, particularly in alopecia totalis/universalis, had higher clonality and more expanded CD8+ clones, which suggests antigenic drive.

Sequences were derived from CD4+ T cells sorted from blood, sampled at week 0. The rearranged segments are TRBV7-2 and TRBJ1-6; the D gene assignment is ambiguous. This receptor was obtained from a human donor with alopecia areata. Read as DNA, the sequence is TGTGCCAGCAGCTTACAGTACTATAATTCACCCCTCCACTTT. Its coded protein is CASSLQYYNSPLHF.